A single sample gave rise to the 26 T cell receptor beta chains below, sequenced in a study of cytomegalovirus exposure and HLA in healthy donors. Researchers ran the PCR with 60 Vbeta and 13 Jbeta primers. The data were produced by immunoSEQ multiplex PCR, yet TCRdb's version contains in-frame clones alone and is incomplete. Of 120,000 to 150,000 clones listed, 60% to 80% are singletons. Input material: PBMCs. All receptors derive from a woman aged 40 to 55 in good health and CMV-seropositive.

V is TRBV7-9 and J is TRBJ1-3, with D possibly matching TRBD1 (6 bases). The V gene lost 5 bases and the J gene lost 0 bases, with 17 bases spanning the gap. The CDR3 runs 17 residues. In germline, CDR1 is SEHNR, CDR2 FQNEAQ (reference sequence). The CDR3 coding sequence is TGTGCCAGCAGCCTCCTTAACAGGGTACTCTCTGGAAACACCATATATTTT. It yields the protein CASSLLNRVLSGNTIYF.

The DNA of the CDR3 is TGTGCCAGCAGTTTTTACAGGGGTGAATACAAGCAGTACTTC. Protein sequence: CASSFYRGEYKQYF. The chain employs TRBV6-1 and TRBJ2-7, with TRBD1 matching over 7 bases. CDR1 is MNHNS and CDR2 is SASEGT in the germline V gene. Trimming took 5 bases from V and 8 from J; bases not matched to a gene: 12. The CDR3 totals 14 residues.

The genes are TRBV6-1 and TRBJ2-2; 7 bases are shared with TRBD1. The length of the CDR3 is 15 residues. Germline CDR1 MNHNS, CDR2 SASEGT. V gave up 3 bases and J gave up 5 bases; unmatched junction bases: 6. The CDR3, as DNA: TGTGCCAGCAGTGAGAGACAGGGTGGAACCGGGGAGCTGTTTTTT. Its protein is CASSERQGGTGELFF.

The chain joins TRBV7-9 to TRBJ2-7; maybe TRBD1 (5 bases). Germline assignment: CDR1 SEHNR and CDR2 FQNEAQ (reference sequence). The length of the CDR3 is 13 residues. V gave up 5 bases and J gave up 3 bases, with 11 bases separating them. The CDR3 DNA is TGTGCCAGCAGCACAGGTCCGGGCTACGAGCAGTACTTC. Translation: CASSTGPGYEQYF.

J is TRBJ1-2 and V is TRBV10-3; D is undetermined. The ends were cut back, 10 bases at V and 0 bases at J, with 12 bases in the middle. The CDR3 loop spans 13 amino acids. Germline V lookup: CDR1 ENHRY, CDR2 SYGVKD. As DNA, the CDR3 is TGTGCCACGCTGGCGGAGTCTAACTATGGCTACACCTTC. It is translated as CATLAESNYGYTF.

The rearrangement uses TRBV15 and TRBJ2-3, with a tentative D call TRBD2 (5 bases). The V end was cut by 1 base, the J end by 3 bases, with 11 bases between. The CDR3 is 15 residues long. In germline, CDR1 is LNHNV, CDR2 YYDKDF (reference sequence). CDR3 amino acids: CATSRVLVGTDTQYF. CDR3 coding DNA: TGTGCCACCAGCAGAGTACTAGTAGGGACAGATACGCAGTATTTT. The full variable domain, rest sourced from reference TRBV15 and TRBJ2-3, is DAMVIQNPRYQVTQFGKPVTLSCSQTLNHNVMYWYQQKSSQAPKLLFHYYDKDFNNEADTPDNFQSRRPNTSFCFLDIRSPGLGDTAMYLCATSRVLVGTDTQYFGPGTRLTVL.

The CDR3 loop is CASSPLDRAYEQYF. CDR3 in DNA: TGTGCCAGCAGTCCCCTGGACAGGGCCTACGAGCAGTACTTC. The J gene is TRBJ2-7, the V gene TRBV27; 8 bases are a match to TRBD1. The CDR3 consists of 14 residues. The V and J ends lost 5 bases and 2 bases, in that order; junction bases with no gene match: 5. Germline assignment: CDR1 MNHEY and CDR2 SMNVEV (reference sequence).

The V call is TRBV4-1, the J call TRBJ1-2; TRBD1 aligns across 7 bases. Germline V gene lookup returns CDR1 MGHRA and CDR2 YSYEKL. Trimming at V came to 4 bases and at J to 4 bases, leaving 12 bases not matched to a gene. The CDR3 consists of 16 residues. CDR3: CASSRQTGKEAYGYTF. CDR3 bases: TGCGCCAGCAGCCGTCAGACAGGGAAGGAGGCCTATGGCTACACCTTC.

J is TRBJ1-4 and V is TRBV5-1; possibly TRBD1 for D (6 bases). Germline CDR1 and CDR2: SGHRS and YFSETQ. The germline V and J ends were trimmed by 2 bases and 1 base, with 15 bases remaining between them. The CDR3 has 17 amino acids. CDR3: CASSFKAGARTNEKLFF. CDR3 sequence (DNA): TGCGCCAGCAGCTTTAAGGCAGGGGCCCGAACTAATGAAAAACTGTTTTTT.

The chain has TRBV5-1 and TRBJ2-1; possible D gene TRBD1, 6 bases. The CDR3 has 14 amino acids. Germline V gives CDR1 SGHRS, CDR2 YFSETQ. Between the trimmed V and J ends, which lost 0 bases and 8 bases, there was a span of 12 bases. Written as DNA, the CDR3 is TGCGCCAGCAGCTTGGAGGGGACATTTGATGAGCAGTTCTTC. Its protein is CASSLEGTFDEQFF.

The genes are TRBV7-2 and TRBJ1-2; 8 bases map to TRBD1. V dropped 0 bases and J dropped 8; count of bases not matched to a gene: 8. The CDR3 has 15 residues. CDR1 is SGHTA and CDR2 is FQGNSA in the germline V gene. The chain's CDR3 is CASSLATGGIGGYTF. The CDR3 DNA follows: TGTGCCAGCAGCTTAGCTACAGGGGGAATCGGCGGCTACACCTTC. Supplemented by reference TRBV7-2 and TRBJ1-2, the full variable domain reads GAGVSQSPSNKVTEKGKDVELRCDPISGHTALYWYRQSLGQGLEFLIYFQGNSAPDKSGLPSDRFSAERTGGSVSTLTIQRTQQEDSAVYLCASSLATGGIGGYTFGSGTRLTVV.

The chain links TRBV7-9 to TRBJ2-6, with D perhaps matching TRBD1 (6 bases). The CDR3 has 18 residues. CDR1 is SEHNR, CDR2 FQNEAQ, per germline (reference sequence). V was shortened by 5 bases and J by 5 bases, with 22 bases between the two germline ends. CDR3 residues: CASSAESTGLLRANVLTF. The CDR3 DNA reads TGTGCCAGCAGCGCCGAATCGACAGGATTGCTTAGGGCCAACGTCCTGACTTTC.

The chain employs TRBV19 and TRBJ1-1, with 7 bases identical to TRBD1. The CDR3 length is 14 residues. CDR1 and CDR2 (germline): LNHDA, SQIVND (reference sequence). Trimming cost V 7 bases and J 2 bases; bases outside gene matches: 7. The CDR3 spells CASNYGTANTEAFF. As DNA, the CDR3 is TGTGCCAGTAATTATGGGACAGCTAACACTGAAGCTTTCTTT. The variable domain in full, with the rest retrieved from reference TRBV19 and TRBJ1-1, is DGGITQSPKYLFRKEGQNVTLSCEQNLNHDAMYWYRQDPGQGLRLIYYSQIVNDFQKGDIAEGYSVSREKKESFPLTVTSAQKNPTAFYLCASNYGTANTEAFFGQGTRLTVV.

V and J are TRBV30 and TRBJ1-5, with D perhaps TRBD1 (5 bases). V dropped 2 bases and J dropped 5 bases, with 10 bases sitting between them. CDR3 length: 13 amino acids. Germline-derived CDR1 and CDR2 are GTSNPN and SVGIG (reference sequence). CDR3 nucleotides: TGTGCCTGGAGTTTGGACACCTATCAGCCCCAGCATTTT. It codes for CAWSLDTYQPQHF.

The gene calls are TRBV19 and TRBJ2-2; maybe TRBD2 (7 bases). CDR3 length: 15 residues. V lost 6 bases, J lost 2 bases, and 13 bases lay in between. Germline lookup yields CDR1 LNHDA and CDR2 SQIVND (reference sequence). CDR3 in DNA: TGTGCCAGTAGGGGAGGGGGACTTAACACCGGGGAGCTGTTTTTT. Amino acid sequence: CASRGGGLNTGELFF.

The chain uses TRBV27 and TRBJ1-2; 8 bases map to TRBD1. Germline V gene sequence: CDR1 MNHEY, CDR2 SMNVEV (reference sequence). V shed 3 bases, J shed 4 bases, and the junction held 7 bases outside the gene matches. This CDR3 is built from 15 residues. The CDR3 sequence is CASSFSGGPSYGYTF. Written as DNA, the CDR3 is TGTGCCAGCAGTTTCTCAGGGGGCCCCTCCTATGGCTACACCTTC.

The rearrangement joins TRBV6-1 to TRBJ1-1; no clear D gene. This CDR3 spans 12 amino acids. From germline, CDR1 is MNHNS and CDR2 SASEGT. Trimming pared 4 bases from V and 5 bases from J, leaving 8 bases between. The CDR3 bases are TGTGCCAGCAGTGTTTTGGAGACTGAAGCTTTCTTT. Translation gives CASSVLETEAFF.

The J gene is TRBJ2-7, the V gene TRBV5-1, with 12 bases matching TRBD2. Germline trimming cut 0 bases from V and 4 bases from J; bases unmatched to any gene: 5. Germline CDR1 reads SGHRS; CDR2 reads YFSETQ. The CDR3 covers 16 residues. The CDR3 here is CASSLVPSGGVYEQYF. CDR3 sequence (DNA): TGCGCCAGCAGCTTGGTCCCTAGCGGGGGGGTTTACGAGCAGTACTTC.

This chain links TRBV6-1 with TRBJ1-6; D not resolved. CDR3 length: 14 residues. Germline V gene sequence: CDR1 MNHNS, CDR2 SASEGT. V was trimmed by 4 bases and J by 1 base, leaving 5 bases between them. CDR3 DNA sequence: TGTGCCAGCAGTGCCAGGTCCTATAATTCACCCCTCCACTTT. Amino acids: CASSARSYNSPLHF.

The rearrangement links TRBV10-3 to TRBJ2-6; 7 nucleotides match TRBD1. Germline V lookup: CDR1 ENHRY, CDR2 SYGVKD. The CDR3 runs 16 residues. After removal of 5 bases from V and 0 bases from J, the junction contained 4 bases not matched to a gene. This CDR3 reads CAISRQGTSGANVLTF. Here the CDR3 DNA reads TGTGCCATCAGTCGACAGGGAACCTCTGGGGCCAACGTCCTGACTTTC.

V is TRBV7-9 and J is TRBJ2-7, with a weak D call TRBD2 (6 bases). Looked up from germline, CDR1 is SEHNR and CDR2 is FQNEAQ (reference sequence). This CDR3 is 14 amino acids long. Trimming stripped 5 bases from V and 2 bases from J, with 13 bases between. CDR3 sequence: CASSLGGNPYEQYF. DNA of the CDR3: TGTGCCAGCAGCCTAGGCGGGAACCCCTACGAGCAGTACTTC.

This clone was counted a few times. The CDR3 region is CASSLRSGTGLRGSYNEQFF. The CDR3 nucleotides read TGTGCCAGCAGCTTGCGCTCCGGGACAGGCCTTCGGGGCTCCTACAATGAGCAGTTCTTC. J is TRBJ2-1 and V is TRBV5-5; 8 bases agree with TRBD1. Germline CDR1 SGHKS, CDR2 YYEKEE (reference sequence). V was pared by 1 base and J by 0 bases, with 15 bases of the junction left unmatched. This CDR3 contains 20 residues.

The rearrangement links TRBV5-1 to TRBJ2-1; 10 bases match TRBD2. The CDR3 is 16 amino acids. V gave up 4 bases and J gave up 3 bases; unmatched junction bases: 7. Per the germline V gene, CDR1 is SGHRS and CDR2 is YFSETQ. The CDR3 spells CASSARGLADYNEQFF. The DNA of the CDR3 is TGCGCCAGCAGCGCCCGAGGACTAGCGGACTACAATGAGCAGTTCTTC.

The CDR3: CASRTNDRGREETQYF. The CDR3 DNA sequence: TGTGCCAGCAGAACTAACGACAGGGGGCGCGAGGAGACCCAGTACTTC. This chain joins TRBV28 and TRBJ2-5, with 10 bases lining up with TRBD1. CDR1 MDHEN and CDR2 SYDVKM come from the germline V gene. The CDR3 is made up of 16 amino acids. Trimming took 6 bases from V and 5 from J; bases not matched to a gene: 12.

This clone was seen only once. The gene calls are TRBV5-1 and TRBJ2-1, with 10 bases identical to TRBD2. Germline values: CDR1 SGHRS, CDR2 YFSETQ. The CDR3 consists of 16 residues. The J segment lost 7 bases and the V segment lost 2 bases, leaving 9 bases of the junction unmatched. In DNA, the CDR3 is TGCGCCAGCAGCTTAAACCCGGGACTAGCGCTGAATGAGCAGTTCTTC. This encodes CASSLNPGLALNEQFF.

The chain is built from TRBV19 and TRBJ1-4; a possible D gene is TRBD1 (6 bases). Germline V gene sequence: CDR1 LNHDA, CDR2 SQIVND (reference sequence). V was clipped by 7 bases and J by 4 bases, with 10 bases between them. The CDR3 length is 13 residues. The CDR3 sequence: CASTWTVNEKLFF. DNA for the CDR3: TGTGCCAGTACGTGGACAGTTAATGAAAAACTGTTTTTT. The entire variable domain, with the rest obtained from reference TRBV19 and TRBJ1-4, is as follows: DGGITQSPKYLFRKEGQNVTLSCEQNLNHDAMYWYRQDPGQGLRLIYYSQIVNDFQKGDIAEGYSVSREKKESFPLTVTSAQKNPTAFYLCASTWTVNEKLFFGSGTQLSVL.